The 20 T cell receptor beta chains given below trace back to one sample, sequenced in a study of blood T cell repertoires in COVID-19. Using immunoSEQ multiplex PCR, the repertoire was profiled, and TCRdb retains in-frame clones only, with some absent. The profile shows about 220,000 clones, more than 80% of them singletons. Sequencing was performed on PBMCs or T cells enriched from blood (not recorded which). All receptors derive from a young woman in a cohort exposed to, infected with or recovered from COVID-19 (not recorded which).

The J gene is TRBJ1-2, the V gene TRBV10-3, with TRBD1 matching 9 bases. The CDR3 length is 16 residues. Germline CDR1 and CDR2: ENHRY and SYGVKD. V lost 6 bases to trimming and J lost 7 bases; unmatched junction nucleotides: 15. The CDR3 DNA reads as TGTGCCATCAGCCCGGGTTTCGGACAGGGGCTAGGTGGCTACACCTTC. Translation: CAISPGFGQGLGGYTF.

The chain recombines TRBV15 with TRBJ2-3, with 10 bases aligning to TRBD2. CDR3 length: 17 amino acids. Germline values: CDR1 LNHNV, CDR2 YYDKDF (reference sequence). The junction had 4 bases not matched to a gene; V was cut back by 0 bases and J by 1 base. The CDR3 protein is CATSREGLARGTDTQYF. DNA for the CDR3: TGTGCCACCAGCAGAGAGGGACTAGCGAGAGGCACAGATACGCAGTATTTT.

V gene TRBV7-8 combines with J gene TRBJ2-7; 10 bases match TRBD2. With 1 base clipped from V and 7 bases from J, the junction kept 13 bases outside the gene matches. The V gene's germline CDR1 is SGHVS and CDR2 FQNEAQ. This CDR3 is 17 amino acids long. Written as DNA, the CDR3 is TGTGCCAGCAGCTTAGTTGTAGCGGGAGGAGGGGGGGGAGAGCAGTACTTC. It codes for CASSLVVAGGGGGEQYF.

This chain joins TRBV19 and TRBJ1-6; tentatively, D is TRBD1 (6 bases). CDR1 is LNHDA, CDR2 SQIVND, per germline (reference sequence). The CDR3 spans 12 residues. Trimming left V 7 bases short and J 8 bases short, with 9 bases between. For the CDR3, the DNA is TGTGCCAGTAAGGGGGGGGATTCACCCCTCCACTTT. Translation: CASKGGDSPLHF.

The CDR3, as DNA: TGTGCCAGCAGCTTACGGGCAGGGGAAAACACTGAAGCTTTCTTT. It encodes CASSLRAGENTEAFF. The chain couples TRBV7-2 to TRBJ1-1, with D possibly being TRBD1 (6 bases). This CDR3 is built from 15 residues. The germline V and J ends were trimmed by 2 bases and 2 bases, with 12 bases remaining between them. Germline CDR1 reads SGHTA; CDR2 reads FQGNSA.

The chain uses TRBV12-3 or TRBV12-4 and TRBJ2-7, with D perhaps matching TRBD2 (6 bases). Trimming took off 7 bases at V and 2 bases at J, with 12 bases between the two ends. This CDR3 region has 13 residues. CDR3: CASTRENPYEQYF. The CDR3 bases are TGTGCCAGCACCCGGGAGAATCCCTACGAGCAGTACTTC.

The chain is built from TRBV6-2 or TRBV6-3 and TRBJ1-1; tentative D call: TRBD1 (6 bases). The germline V gene encodes CDR1 MNHEY and CDR2 SVGEGT. The CDR3 length is 14 residues. V lost 5 bases and J 1 base, leaving 11 bases between the germline ends. The CDR3 DNA reads TGTGCCAGCAGTCCGCTGACAGGGAACACTGAAGCTTTCTTT. Amino acid sequence: CASSPLTGNTEAFF.

The J gene is TRBJ2-6, the V gene TRBV4-2; D is unresolved. The germline CDR1 and CDR2 sequences are LGHNA and YNFKEQ. Deletions cut 0 bases from V and 4 bases from J, with 10 bases between. The CDR3 is 16 residues long. CDR3 region: CASSQDITRGANVLTF. CDR3 in DNA: TGTGCCAGCAGCCAAGATATTACGCGCGGGGCCAACGTCCTGACTTTC.

The rearrangement links TRBV2 to TRBJ2-7, with TRBD1 identical over 7 bases. CDR3 size: 13 residues. CDR1 is SNHLY and CDR2 is FYNNEI in the germline V gene. Trimming removed 6 bases from V and 6 bases from J; junction bases left unmatched: 8. The CDR3 loop reads CASRGQPPAEQYF. The CDR3 nucleotides read TGTGCCAGCAGGGGACAGCCCCCCGCCGAGCAGTACTTC.

This clone was detected once. The V call is TRBV5-6, the J call TRBJ1-2, with 9 bases matching TRBD1. CDR1 SGHDT and CDR2 YYEEEE come from the germline V gene. J gave up 7 bases and V 4 bases, and 8 bases lay outside the gene matches. This CDR3 has 14 residues. Here the CDR3 DNA reads TGTGCCAGCAGCAGCGGACAGGGGTATTTTGGCTACACCTTC. This encodes CASSSGQGYFGYTF.

The chain employs TRBV5-1 and TRBJ1-6, with 8 bases matching TRBD1. Germline values: CDR1 SGHRS, CDR2 YFSETQ. The V segment lost 3 bases and the J segment 10 bases; nucleotides outside the gene matches: 9. The length of the CDR3 is 15 residues. DNA for the CDR3: TGCGCCAGCAGCTCCACGACAGGGGAGGGATCACCCCTCCACTTT. Its translation: CASSSTTGEGSPLHF.

This sequence joins TRBV5-4 and TRBJ2-7; 12 bases line up with TRBD2. Trimming took 2 bases from V and 4 from J; bases not matched to a gene: 4. The CDR3 covers 15 residues. From germline, CDR1 is SGHNT and CDR2 YYREEE (reference sequence). The CDR3 here is CASSLGLAGIYEQYF. The CDR3 region has the DNA TGTGCCAGCAGCTTAGGACTAGCGGGGATTTACGAGCAGTACTTC.

This chain uses TRBV4-1 with TRBJ1-5; a possible D gene is TRBD1 (5 bases). CDR1 MGHRA and CDR2 YSYEKL come from the germline V gene. The CDR3 spans 16 residues. V was trimmed by 1 base and J by 0 bases, leaving 10 bases between them. The DNA of the CDR3 is TGCGCCAGCAGCCAAGGTGGGGGGTATAGCAATCAGCCCCAGCATTTT. It is translated as CASSQGGGYSNQPQHF.

The chain has TRBV7-2 and TRBJ2-5; 12 nucleotides agree with TRBD2. The germline V gene encodes CDR1 SGHTA and CDR2 FQGNSA. This CDR3 comprises 17 residues. V shed 5 bases and J 2 bases; nucleotides not matched to a gene: 9. This CDR3 is CASSRRLAGVSQETQYF. The DNA for the CDR3 is TGTGCCAGCAGCCGTCGACTAGCGGGAGTGAGTCAAGAGACCCAGTACTTC.

V gene TRBV28 combines with J gene TRBJ2-1, with unresolved D. CDR1 is MDHEN and CDR2 is SYDVKM in the germline V gene. V shed 6 bases and J shed 5 bases, with 8 bases lying between them. The CDR3 consists of 12 residues. CDR3 sequence: CASRGDHNEQFF. As DNA, the CDR3 is TGTGCCAGCAGAGGAGATCACAATGAGCAGTTCTTC.

This CDR3 is CASSQDSSTDTQYF. DNA for the CDR3: TGTGCCAGCAGCCAAGATAGTAGCACAGATACGCAGTATTTT. The rearrangement links TRBV3-1 (or the pseudogene TRBV3-2) to TRBJ2-3; D remains unclear. CDR3 length equals 14 residues. Germline V gene data show CDR1 as LGHDT and CDR2 as YNNKEL (reference sequence). Trimming stripped 0 bases from V and 0 bases from J, with 4 bases between.

The CDR3 nucleotides read TGTGCCAGCAGCTTGGGGGCAGGTGATGGCTACACCTTC. It is translated as CASSLGAGDGYTF. This chain uses TRBV5-5 with TRBJ1-2; D not certain. V gave up 0 bases and J gave up 6 bases, with 9 bases separating them. This CDR3 region has 13 residues. CDR1 is SGHKS, CDR2 YYEKEE, per germline (reference sequence).

This chain uses TRBV5-5 with TRBJ2-3; D is possibly TRBD2 (6 bases). The ends were cut back, 4 bases at V and 5 bases at J, with 17 bases in the middle. CDR1 and CDR2 (germline): SGHKS, YYEKEE (reference sequence). The CDR3 sequence is 15 residues long. The CDR3 DNA reads as TGTGCCAGCAGCACCGGGGGTTTAAGGGAAGATACGCAGTATTTT. Protein product: CASSTGGLREDTQYF.

The V and J genes are TRBV14 and TRBJ2-1; 8 bases align to TRBD2. Trimming removed 6 bases from V and 4 bases from J; junction bases left unmatched: 5. This CDR3 has 14 residues. The germline gives CDR1 SGHDN, CDR2 FVKESK. CDR3: CASSAGTRYNEQFF. For the CDR3, the DNA is TGTGCCAGCAGTGCCGGGACTAGGTACAATGAGCAGTTCTTC.

This chain joins TRBV9 and TRBJ1-1; TRBD1 matches at 8 bases. Losses at the gene ends were 2 bases for V and 6 bases for J; bases not matched to a gene: 6. This CDR3 has 14 residues. Germline-derived CDR1 and CDR2 are SGDLS and YYNGEE. The CDR3 region has the DNA TGTGCCAGCAGCGTTACAGGGGGGTCCGCTGAAGCTTTCTTT. Its translation is CASSVTGGSAEAFF. The complete variable domain, with remaining parts taken from reference TRBV9 and TRBJ1-1, reads DSGVTQTPKHLITATGQRVTLRCSPRSGDLSVYWYQQSLDQGLQFLIQYYNGEERAKGNILERFSAQQFPDLHSELNLSSLELGDSALYFCASSVTGGSAEAFFGQGTRLTVV.